The sequence of this TCR beta chain was determined in a study of blood T cells in healthy people across ages. For this clonotype: Its antigen is not identified. This may stem from a read error, because a much larger clone lies one nucleotide away.

The study, taken as a whole, reports: With donor CMV status unknown, expanded clonotype changes were possibly confounded.

Trimming took off 5 bases at V and 0 bases at J, with 12 bases between the two ends. Germline assignment: CDR1 ENHRY and CDR2 SYGVKD. The CDR3 length is 15 residues. The use of a sample-barcoded 5' primer and a J-beta primer mix characterized a second PCR of about 7 to 12 cycles. TCRdb fed the 5' RACE reads into MiXCR, producing one record per CDR3 protein. The data hold over 500,000 distinct CDR3 sequences, with 52% observed a single time. Sequenced sample: blood. V and J are TRBV10-3 and TRBJ2-3; no clear D gene. The clonotype originates from a woman of 80 years or more in good health. The CDR3 spells CAISTFGPSTDTQYF. CDR3 DNA sequence: TGTGCCATCAGTACCTTTGGGCCGAGCACAGATACGCAGTATTTT.